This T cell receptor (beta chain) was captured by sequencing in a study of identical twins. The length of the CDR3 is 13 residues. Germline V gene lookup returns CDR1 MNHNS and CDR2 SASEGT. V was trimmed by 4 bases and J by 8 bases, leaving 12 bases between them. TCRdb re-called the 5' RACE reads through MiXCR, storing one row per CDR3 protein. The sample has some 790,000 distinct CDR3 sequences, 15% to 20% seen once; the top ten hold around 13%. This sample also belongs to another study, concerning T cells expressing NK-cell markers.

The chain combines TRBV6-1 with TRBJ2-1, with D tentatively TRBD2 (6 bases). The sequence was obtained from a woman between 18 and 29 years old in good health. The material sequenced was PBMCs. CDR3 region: CASSGRGRDEQFF. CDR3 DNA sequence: TGTGCCAGCAGTGGGCGGGGAAGGGATGAGCAGTTCTTC.